Listed here is a single T cell receptor (beta chain). Its antigen is unknown. Per-nucleotide qualities are absent, and no much larger clonotype sits a single base away. Whole blood was collected in K2EDTA tubes by collaborating institutions according to the institutions' own protocols. For TCRbeta analysis, collaborators shipped samples in one of three forms: frozen whole blood, isolated PBMCs, or DNA extracted from either of those sample types. The immunoSEQ Assay, a bias-controlled multiplex PCR, was used to amplify TCRbeta CDR3 regions from genomic DNA. As for the original processing: Within the assay, amplification of reference gene primers was used to estimate how many nucleated cells each sample contained. To quantify the absolute abundance of each unique TCRbeta CDR3 rearrangement, sequence reads were collapsed and filtered. For each sample, productive Simpson clonality was calculated as the square root of Simpson's diversity index across productive rearrangements. Not all clones reach the TCRdb copy of this immuneACCESS table, which keeps in-frame sequences only. Checked studies attribute under half of the gap to unresolved V genes and leave the rest unexplained. The V and J calls and the clone size are those of that table, but D and trimming were determined from the DNA. The sample data list 100,000 to 150,000 clones, and about 88% of these were observed just once. Of the sample, 1% to 1.5% falls within the top ten clones.

From V the trimming removes 3 bases and from J it removes 6 bases, while the gene matches leave 3 bases of the junction unaccounted for. The CDR3 goes from the cysteine to the phenylalanine over 15 residues. The entry retains the CDR3 DNA only, 45 bases that are in frame from base 1. Based on the germline V gene (reference sequence), the CDR1 and CDR2 sequences are SEHNR and FQNEAQ. The data were obtained in a study of blood T cell repertoires in COVID-19 (dated by TCRdb to the early 2020s). Background for the entire study: Samples covering the acute and convalescent phases of COVID-19 were provided by collaborators in the United States, Italy and Spain. The repertoires were released in a freely available public database intended as a resource for research on the immune response to SARS-CoV-2. Deeply sampled blood TCRbeta repertoires from subjects exposed to, actively infected with, or recovered from COVID-19 were included in the dataset. The prospective study material was composed of cDNA or gDNA derived from T cells, B-cell-depleted T cells, or PBMCs. Nearly every sample came with metadata listing a de-identified subject ID, COVID-19 status, age in years and sex. The samples were drawn from the first 160 participants of the ongoing ImmuneRACE study and from some 1,300 subjects provided by 6 global collaborators. Where available, HLA class I and class II types were taken from metadata supplied by the sample provider and were not determined by assay-based typing.

General study outcomes and caveats: The quantity of clinical and demographic metadata differed by source and by participant and was supplied without curation.

The chain couples TRBV7-9 to TRBJ1-5; 12 middle bases align to TRBD1. The clonotype originates from an elderly woman with acute or convalescent COVID-19. What was sequenced was peripheral blood. The CDR3 in this case is CASSFGTGGFQPQHF. The DNA sequence is as follows: TGTGCCAGCAGCTTCGGGACAGGGGGCTTTCAGCCCCAGCATTTT.